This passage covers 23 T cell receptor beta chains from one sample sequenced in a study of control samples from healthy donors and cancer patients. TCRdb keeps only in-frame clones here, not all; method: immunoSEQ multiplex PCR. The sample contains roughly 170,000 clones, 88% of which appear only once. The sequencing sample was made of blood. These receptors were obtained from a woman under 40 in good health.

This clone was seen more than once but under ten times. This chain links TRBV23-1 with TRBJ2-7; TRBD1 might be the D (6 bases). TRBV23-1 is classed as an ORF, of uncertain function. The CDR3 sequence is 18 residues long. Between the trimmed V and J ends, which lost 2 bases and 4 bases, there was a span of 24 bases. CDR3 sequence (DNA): TGCGCCAGCAGTCAAATAGAAGAGTCGGGACACAAGATTTACGAGCAGTACTTC. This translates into CASSQIEESGHKIYEQYF.

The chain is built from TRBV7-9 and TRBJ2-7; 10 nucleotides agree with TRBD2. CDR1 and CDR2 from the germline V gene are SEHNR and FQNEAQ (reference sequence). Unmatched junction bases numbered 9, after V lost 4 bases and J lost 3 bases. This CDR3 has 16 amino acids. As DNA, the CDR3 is TGTGCCAGCAGCTCACTTACTAGCGGGGTTATCTACGAGCAGTACTTC. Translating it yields CASSSLTSGVIYEQYF.

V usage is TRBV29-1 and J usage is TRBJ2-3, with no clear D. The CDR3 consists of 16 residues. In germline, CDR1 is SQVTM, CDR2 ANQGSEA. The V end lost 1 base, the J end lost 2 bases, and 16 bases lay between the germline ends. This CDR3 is CSVEGIGDTSTDTQYF. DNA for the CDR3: TGCAGCGTTGAAGGGATTGGCGACACCTCCACAGATACGCAGTATTTT.

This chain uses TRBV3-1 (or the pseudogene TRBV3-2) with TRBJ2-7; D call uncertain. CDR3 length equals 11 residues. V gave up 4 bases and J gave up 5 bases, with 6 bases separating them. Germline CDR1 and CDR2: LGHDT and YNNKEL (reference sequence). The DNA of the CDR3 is TGTGCCAGCAGCCGGGTCCACGAGCAGTACTTC. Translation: CASSRVHEQYF.

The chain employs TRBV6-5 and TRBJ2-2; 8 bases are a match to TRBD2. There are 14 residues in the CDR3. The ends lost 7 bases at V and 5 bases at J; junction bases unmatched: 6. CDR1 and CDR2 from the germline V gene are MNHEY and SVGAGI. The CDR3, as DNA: TGTGCCAGCAAGGGACTAGGGGCTACCGGGGAGCTGTTTTTT. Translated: CASKGLGATGELFF.

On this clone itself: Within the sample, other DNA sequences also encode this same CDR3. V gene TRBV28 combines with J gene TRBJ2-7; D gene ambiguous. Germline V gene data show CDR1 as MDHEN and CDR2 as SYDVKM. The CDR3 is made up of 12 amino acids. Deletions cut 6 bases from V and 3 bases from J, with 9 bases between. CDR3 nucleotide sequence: TGTGCCAGCAGCCTTCCGAGCTACGAGCAGTACTTC. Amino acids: CASSLPSYEQYF.

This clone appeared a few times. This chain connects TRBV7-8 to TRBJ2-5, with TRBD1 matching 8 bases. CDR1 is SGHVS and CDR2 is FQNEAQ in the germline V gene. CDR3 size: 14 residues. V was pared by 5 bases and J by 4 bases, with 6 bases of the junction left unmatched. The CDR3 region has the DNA TGTGCCAGCAGCGCCAGAGACAGGGGAGAGACCCAGTACTTC. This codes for CASSARDRGETQYF.

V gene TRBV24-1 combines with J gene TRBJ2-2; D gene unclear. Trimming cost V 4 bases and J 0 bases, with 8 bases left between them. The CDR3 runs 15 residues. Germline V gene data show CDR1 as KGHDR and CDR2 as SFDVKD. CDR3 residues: CATSDPVANTGELFF. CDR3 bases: TGTGCCACCAGTGACCCGGTTGCGAACACCGGGGAGCTGTTTTTT.

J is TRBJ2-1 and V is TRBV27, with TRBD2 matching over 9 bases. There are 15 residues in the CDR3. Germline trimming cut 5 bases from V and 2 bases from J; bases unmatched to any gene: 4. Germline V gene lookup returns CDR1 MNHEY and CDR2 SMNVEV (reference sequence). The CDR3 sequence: CASSKLAGTYNEQFF. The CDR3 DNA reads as TGTGCCAGCAGTAAACTAGCGGGTACCTACAATGAGCAGTTCTTC.

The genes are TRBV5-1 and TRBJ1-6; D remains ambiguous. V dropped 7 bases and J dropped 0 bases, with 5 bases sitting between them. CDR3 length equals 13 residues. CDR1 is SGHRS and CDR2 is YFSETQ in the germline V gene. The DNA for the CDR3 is TGCGCCAGCCGAGGCTCCTATAATTCACCCCTCCACTTT. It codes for CASRGSYNSPLHF.

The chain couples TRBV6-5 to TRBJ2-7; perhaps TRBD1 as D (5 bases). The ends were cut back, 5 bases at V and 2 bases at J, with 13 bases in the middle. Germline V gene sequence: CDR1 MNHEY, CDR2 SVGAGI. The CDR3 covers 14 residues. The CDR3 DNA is TGTGCCAGCAGTCCCAGGGTAGCCACCTACGAGCAGTACTTC. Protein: CASSPRVATYEQYF.

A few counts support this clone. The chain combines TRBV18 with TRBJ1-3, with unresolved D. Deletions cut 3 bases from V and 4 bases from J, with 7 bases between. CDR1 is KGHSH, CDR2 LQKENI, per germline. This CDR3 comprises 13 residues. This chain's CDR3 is CASSPTSGNTIYF. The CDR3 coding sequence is TGTGCCAGCTCACCTACCTCCGGAAACACCATATATTTT.

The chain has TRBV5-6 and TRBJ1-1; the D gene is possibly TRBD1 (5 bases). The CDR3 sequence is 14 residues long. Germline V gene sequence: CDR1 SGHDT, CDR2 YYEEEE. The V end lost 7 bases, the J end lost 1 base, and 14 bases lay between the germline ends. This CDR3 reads CASLAWGSNTEAFF. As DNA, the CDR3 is TGTGCCAGCTTGGCCTGGGGCTCGAACACTGAAGCTTTCTTT.

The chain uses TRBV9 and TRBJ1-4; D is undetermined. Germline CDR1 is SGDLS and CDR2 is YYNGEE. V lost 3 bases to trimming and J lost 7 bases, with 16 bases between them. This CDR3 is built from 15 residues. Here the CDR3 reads CASSGYQVGPEKLFF. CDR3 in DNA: TGTGCCAGCAGCGGCTATCAGGTCGGCCCTGAAAAACTGTTTTTT.

In DNA form, the CDR3 reads TGTGCCAGCAGGATGACAGGGGCGGCAGATACGCAGTATTTT. Translation: CASRMTGAADTQYF. The chain links TRBV6-6 to TRBJ2-3; TRBD1 agrees at 8 bases. This CDR3 is 14 amino acids long. The germline V gene encodes CDR1 MNHNY and CDR2 SVGAGI (reference sequence). Unmatched junction bases numbered 6, after V lost 6 bases and J lost 4 bases.

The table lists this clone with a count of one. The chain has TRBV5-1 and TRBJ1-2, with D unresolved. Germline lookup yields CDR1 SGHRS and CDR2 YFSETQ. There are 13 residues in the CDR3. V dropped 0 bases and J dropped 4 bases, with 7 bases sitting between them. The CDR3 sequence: CASSLDRSYGYTF. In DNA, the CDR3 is TGCGCCAGCAGCTTGGACAGATCCTATGGCTACACCTTC.

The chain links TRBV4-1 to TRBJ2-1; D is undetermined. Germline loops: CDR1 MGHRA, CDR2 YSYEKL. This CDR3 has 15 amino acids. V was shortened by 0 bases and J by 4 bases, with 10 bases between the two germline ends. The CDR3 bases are TGCGCCAGCAGCCAAGATCGCTCGGATTACAATGAGCAGTTCTTC. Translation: CASSQDRSDYNEQFF.

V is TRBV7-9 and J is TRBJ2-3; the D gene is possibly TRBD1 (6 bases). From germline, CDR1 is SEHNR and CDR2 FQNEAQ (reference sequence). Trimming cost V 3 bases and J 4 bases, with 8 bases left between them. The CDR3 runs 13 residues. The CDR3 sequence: CASSFPGADTQYF. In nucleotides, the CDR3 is TGTGCCAGCAGCTTCCCAGGGGCAGATACGCAGTATTTT.

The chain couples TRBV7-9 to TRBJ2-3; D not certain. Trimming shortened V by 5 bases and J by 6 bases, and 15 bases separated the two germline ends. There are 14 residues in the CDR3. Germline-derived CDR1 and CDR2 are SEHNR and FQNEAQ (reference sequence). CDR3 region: CASSLTEMADTQYF. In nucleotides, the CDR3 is TGTGCCAGCAGCCTCACCGAAATGGCCGATACGCAGTATTTT.

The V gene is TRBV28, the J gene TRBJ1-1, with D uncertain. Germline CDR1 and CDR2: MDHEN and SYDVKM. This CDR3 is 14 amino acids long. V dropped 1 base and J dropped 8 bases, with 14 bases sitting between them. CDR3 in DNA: TGTGCCAGCAGTTTATTGACTCTAGGGTTAGAAGCTTTCTTT. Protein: CASSLLTLGLEAFF.

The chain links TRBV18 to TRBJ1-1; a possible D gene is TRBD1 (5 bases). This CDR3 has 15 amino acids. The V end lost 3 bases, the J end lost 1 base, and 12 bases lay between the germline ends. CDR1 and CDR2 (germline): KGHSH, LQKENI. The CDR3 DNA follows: TGTGCCAGCTCACCCAGGGTAACCACGAACACTGAAGCTTTCTTT. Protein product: CASSPRVTTNTEAFF. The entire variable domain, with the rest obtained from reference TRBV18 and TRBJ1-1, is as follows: NAGVMQNPRHLVRRRGQEARLRCSPMKGHSHVYWYRQLPEEGLKFMVYLQKENIIDESGMPKERFSAEFPKEGPSILRIQQVVRGDSAAYFCASSPRVTTNTEAFFGQGTRLTVV.

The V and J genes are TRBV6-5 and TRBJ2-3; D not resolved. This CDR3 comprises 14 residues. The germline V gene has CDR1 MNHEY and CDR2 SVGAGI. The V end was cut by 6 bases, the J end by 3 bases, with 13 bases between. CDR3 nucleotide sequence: TGTGCCAGCAGGGCCCCCGACGGGACAGATACGCAGTATTTT. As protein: CASRAPDGTDTQYF.

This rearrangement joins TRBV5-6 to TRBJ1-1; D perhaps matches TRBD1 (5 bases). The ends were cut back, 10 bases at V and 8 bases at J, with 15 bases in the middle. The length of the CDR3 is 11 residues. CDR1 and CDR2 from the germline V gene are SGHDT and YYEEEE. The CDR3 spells CASLKGPEAFF. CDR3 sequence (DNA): TGTGCCTCTCTCAAGGGGCCAGAAGCTTTCTTT. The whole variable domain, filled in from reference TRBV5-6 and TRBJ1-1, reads DAGVTQSPTHLIKTRGQQVTLRCSPKSGHDTVSWYQQALGQGPQFIFQYYEEEERQRGNFPDRFSGHQFPNYSSELNVNALLLGDSALYLCASLKGPEAFFGQGTRLTVV.